Presented here are 7 T cell receptor beta chains from one specimen sequenced in a study of T cell responses to AZD1222 COVID-19 vaccine (dated by TCRdb to the early 2020s). Receptor libraries were prepared by the immunoSEQ multiplex PCR assay. TCRdb stores this immuneACCESS table with in-frame sequences only. Part of the clones is absent; in the studies checked, under half of the shortfall reflects unresolved V genes, and no reason is known for the rest. The sample table holds 150,000 to 200,000 clones, of which 85% to 95% were seen once. The leading ten clones occupy 7% to 9.5% of the sample. In light of the paper, this sample's time point label describes: baseline before first vaccination. Sequenced material: peripheral blood, taken on day 0 of AZD1222 vaccination. The source is an adult in good health.

J is TRBJ2-1 and V is TRBV7-9; TRBD1 might be the D (6 bases). Germline V gives CDR1 SEHNR, CDR2 FQNEAQ (reference sequence). The CDR3 length is 13 residues. Trimming took off 5 bases at V and 5 bases at J, with 10 bases between the two ends. This chain's CDR3 is CASSPGAHNEQFF. The DNA for the CDR3 is TGTGCCAGCAGCCCAGGGGCTCACAATGAGCAGTTCTTC.

The chain carries TRBV7-8 and TRBJ1-2, with a tentative D call TRBD1 (5 bases). CDR3 length: 14 amino acids. Germline assignment: CDR1 SGHVS and CDR2 FQNEAQ. The V and J ends lost 2 bases and 2 bases respectively, with 9 bases between them. The CDR3 DNA reads as TGTGCCAGCAGCTTATCAGGGTGGAACTATGGCTACACCTTC. Amino acids: CASSLSGWNYGYTF.

The gene calls are TRBV7-6 and TRBJ1-1; the D gene is possibly TRBD1 (5 bases). V lost 1 base, J lost 5 bases, and 8 bases lay in between. Germline V gene sequence: CDR1 SGHVS, CDR2 FNYEAQ. The CDR3 spans 13 residues. The DNA for the CDR3 is TGTGCCAGCAGCTTAGGGTCAGGGACTGAAGCTTTCTTT. Protein sequence: CASSLGSGTEAFF.

This chain's CDR3 is CSASQLGGVSLRYEQFF. CDR3 nucleotide sequence: TGCAGTGCTAGTCAACTGGGGGGAGTCAGTCTTCGCTATGAGCAGTTCTTC. V usage is TRBV20-1 and J usage is TRBJ2-1, with a possible D match to TRBD2 (6 bases). This CDR3 is 17 amino acids long. Trimming stripped 3 bases from V and 8 bases from J, with 26 bases between. Germline V CDR1 and CDR2: DFQATT, SNEGSKA (reference sequence).

This chain joins TRBV5-6 and TRBJ1-5, with a tentative D call TRBD1 (6 bases). The V gene's germline CDR1 is SGHDT and CDR2 YYEEEE. The CDR3 spans 16 residues. The germline V and J ends were trimmed by 0 bases and 1 base, with 11 bases remaining between them. The CDR3 bases are TGTGCCAGCAGCTTGGGGGGGGCCACGAGCAATCAGCCCCAGCATTTT. Protein product: CASSLGGATSNQPQHF.

The chain couples TRBV27 to TRBJ1-2; TRBD1 aligns across 7 bases. V gave up 3 bases and J gave up 6 bases; unmatched junction bases: 13. The CDR3 runs to 16 residues. Germline assignment: CDR1 MNHEY and CDR2 SMNVEV (reference sequence). CDR3 sequence: CASSLVNRGGVDGYTF. Here the CDR3 DNA reads TGTGCCAGCAGTTTGGTAAACAGGGGAGGGGTGGATGGCTACACCTTC.

V usage is TRBV7-9 and J usage is TRBJ2-1, with D unclear. The length of the CDR3 is 12 residues. V was trimmed by 5 bases and J by 10 bases, leaving 12 bases between them. Per germline, CDR1 SEHNR and CDR2 FQNEAQ (reference sequence). The CDR3: CASSRSLGEQFF. In DNA, the CDR3 is TGTGCCAGCAGCCGTTCCCTGGGGGAGCAGTTCTTC.